This T cell receptor (beta chain) was captured in a study of PD-L1 blockade in urothelial cancer. Study as a whole: Males with bladder-origin urothelial cancer constituted about nine tenths of the roughly 29 patients. At 6 weeks and at 3 weeks (second dose) after treatment start, blood was analyzed. Researchers found blood samples held a median of approximately 150,000 T cells.

Time point specified: pretreatment peripheral blood. Sequenced by immunoSEQ multiplex PCR; TCRdb stores in-frame clones only, minus some. The sample contains roughly 63,000 clones, roughly 79% of which appear only once. The sample consisted of PBMCs, taken around atezolizumab (anti-PD-L1) treatment. The receptor was derived from a man between 65 and 79 years old with urothelial cancer.

CDR3 in amino acids: CASSLGRGETQYF. The CDR3 nucleotides read TGTGCCAGCAGCCTTGGGCGCGGGGAGACCCAGTACTTC. This rearrangement joins TRBV27 to TRBJ2-5, with D possibly TRBD2 on 5 matching bases. Germline V CDR1 and CDR2: MNHEY, SMNVEV (reference sequence). The CDR3 is made up of 13 amino acids. V was pared by 6 bases and J by 5 bases, with 13 bases between.